This T cell receptor beta chain was retrieved from a study of blood T cell repertoires in COVID-19. Study-wide context: PBMCs, B-cell-depleted T cells, or T cells provided the cDNA or gDNA that made up the material.

This clone was seen a single time. Germline-derived CDR1 and CDR2 are SGHNT and YYREEE (reference sequence). V was clipped by 5 bases and J by 2 bases; unmatched bases: 4. The CDR3 is 14 residues long. Profiling relied on immunoSEQ multiplex PCR, and the TCRdb table lists in-frame clones only, not all of them. The sample holds roughly 250,000 clones, roughly 82% seen once. Sequenced: peripheral blood. The rearrangement uses TRBV5-4 and TRBJ2-1, with TRBD2 matching over 7 bases. The clonotype originates from an elderly woman with active or convalescent COVID-19. This CDR3 is CASSGGGTYNEQFF. CDR3 nucleotides: TGTGCCAGCAGTGGGGGGGGAACCTACAATGAGCAGTTCTTC.